This T cell receptor beta chain was captured in a study of blood T cells in healthy people across ages. It was with a sample-barcoded 5' primer and a J-beta primer mix that a second PCR of roughly 6 to 12 cycles was run. TCRdb reprocessed the 5' RACE reads with MiXCR, giving one entry per CDR3 protein. Of approximately 690,000 distinct CDR3 sequences listed, under 70% are singletons. This clonotype was seen once. Antigen: not known. Study-wide results and caveats: The percentage of naive T cells correlated strongly with TCR beta diversity. The long-lived group displayed more naive CD4+ cells, plus higher diversity, than the aged donors did. Age showed a roughly linear inverse relationship with TCR beta diversity per million T cells.

Each donor was a healthy Caucasian individual from Russia, aged 6 to 90. Germline loops: CDR1 SGHAT, CDR2 FQNNGV. The CDR3 sequence is 15 residues long. The germline V and J ends were trimmed by 2 bases and 1 base, with 11 bases remaining between them. This TCR came from a man in his sixties in good health. This chain links TRBV11-2 with TRBJ1-1; possibly TRBD1 for D (5 bases). Material: blood. This CDR3 is CASSLIQGENTEAFF. The CDR3 DNA reads as TGTGCCAGCAGCTTAATCCAGGGCGAGAACACTGAAGCTTTCTTT.